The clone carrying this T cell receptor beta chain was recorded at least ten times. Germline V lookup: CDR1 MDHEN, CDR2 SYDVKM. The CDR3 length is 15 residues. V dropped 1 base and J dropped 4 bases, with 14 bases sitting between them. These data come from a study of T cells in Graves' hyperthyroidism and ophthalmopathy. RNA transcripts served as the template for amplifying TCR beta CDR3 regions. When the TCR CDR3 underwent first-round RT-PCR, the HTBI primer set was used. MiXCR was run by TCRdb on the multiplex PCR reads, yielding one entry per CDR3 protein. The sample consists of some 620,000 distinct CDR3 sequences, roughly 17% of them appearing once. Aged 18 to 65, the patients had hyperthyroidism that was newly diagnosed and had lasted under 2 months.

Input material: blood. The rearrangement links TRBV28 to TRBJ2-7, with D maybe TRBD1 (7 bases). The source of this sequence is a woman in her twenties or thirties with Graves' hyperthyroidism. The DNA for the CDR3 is TGTGCCAGCAGTTTATCCTCCAGGGGGACTTACGAGCAGTACTTC. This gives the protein CASSLSSRGTYEQYF. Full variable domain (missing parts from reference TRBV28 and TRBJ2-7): DVKVTQSSRYLVKRTGEKVFLECVQDMDHENMFWYRQDPGLGLRLIYFSYDVKMKEKGDIPEGYSVSREKKERFSLILESASTNQTSMYLCASSLSSRGTYEQYFGPGTRLTVT.